Sequencing of this T cell receptor (beta chain) was carried out in a study of blood T cell repertoires in COVID-19 (TCRdb year 2020). In terms of the full investigation: The collaborator samples originated in the United States, Italy and Spain and spanned the acute and convalescent phases of COVID-19. A de-identified subject ID, COVID-19 status, age in years and sex were almost always included in the sample metadata. The repertoires were released in a freely available public database meant as a resource for research on the immune response to SARS-CoV-2. The samples were drawn from the first 160 participants of the ongoing ImmuneRACE study and from 1,254 subjects provided by 6 global collaborators. The prospective study material was composed of cDNA or gDNA derived from T cells, B-cell-depleted T cells, or PBMCs. Subjects who had been exposed to COVID-19, were actively infected with it, or had recovered from it provided the deeply sampled blood TCRbeta repertoires that made up the dataset. Where available, HLA class I and class II types were taken from metadata supplied by the sample provider and were not determined by assay-based typing. The study at large found these results: How much clinical and demographic metadata was included differed by source and by participant, and the metadata was provided uncurated.

TCRbeta CDR3 regions were amplified from genomic DNA using the immunoSEQ Assay, a bias-controlled multiplex PCR. The study's processing was this. The number of nucleated cells in each sample was estimated by amplification of reference gene primers within the assay. To quantify the absolute abundance of each unique TCRbeta CDR3 rearrangement, sequence reads were collapsed and filtered. For each sample, productive Simpson clonality was calculated as the square root of Simpson's diversity index across productive rearrangements. TCRdb re-hosts the immuneACCESS table, in-frame sequences only. Its copies lack some clones; in the studies checked, an unresolved V gene accounts for under half of them, and the cause for the rest is not known. From that table come the V and J calls and clone size; the DNA was used to work out D and trimming. Across this sample there are 250,000 to 300,000 clones, with around 86% seen only once. The ten largest clones add up to roughly 2.1% of the sample.

This clone was counted once. Its antigen target is currently unknown. Per-nucleotide qualities are absent, and no much larger clonotype sits a single base away. Collaborating institutions collected whole blood in K2EDTA tubes following their own protocols. For TCRbeta analysis, collaborators shipped samples in one of three forms: frozen whole blood, isolated PBMCs, or DNA extracted from either of those sample types. CDR1 is given as LGHDT and CDR2 as YNNKEL, both from the germline V gene (reference sequence). The CDR3 runs 16 amino acids, cysteine and phenylalanine included. Of all the DNA, just the CDR3 is kept, 48 bases in frame from base 1. V is reduced by 4 bases and J by 5 bases, leaving a spacing of 18 bases between them.

The source is a man in his fifties with acute or convalescent COVID-19. The chain joins TRBV3-1 (or the pseudogene TRBV3-2) to TRBJ1-5; the D segment cannot be called with confidence. The specimen was peripheral blood. In nucleotide form, the sequence is TGTGCCAGCAGCCTCGGCAGCCCCGAGGGATATCAGCCCCAGCATTTT. Its coded protein is CASSLGSPEGYQPQHF.